This TCR beta chain was sequenced in a study of blood T cell repertoires in COVID-19. The CDR3 length is 14 residues. Losses at the gene ends were 1 base for V and 8 bases for J; bases not matched to a gene: 7. The germline gives CDR1 MGHRA, CDR2 YSYEKL. Using immunoSEQ multiplex PCR, the repertoire was profiled, and TCRdb retains in-frame clones only, with some absent. The table records approximately 190,000 clones, roughly 84% of them present only once. Sample: PBMCs or T cells enriched from blood (not recorded which). The chain recombines TRBV4-1 with TRBJ1-2; TRBD1 agrees at 7 bases. The sequence came from a woman in her 30s who had been exposed to COVID-19. This CDR3 is CASSQATYRGGYTF. The CDR3 coding sequence is TGCGCCAGCAGCCAAGCAACCTACAGGGGCGGCTACACCTTC.